This TCR beta chain was sequenced in a study of T cell responses to AZD1222 COVID-19 vaccine. The CDR3 contains 15 residues. V lost 0 bases to trimming and J lost 4 bases, with 12 bases between them. CDR1 is KGHSH, CDR2 LQKENI, per germline. Findings of the study overall: Sampling captured repertoires only after the peak T cell response. The span of vaccine-associated CD4 TCRs extended across spike, with dominance at 160-218 and 743-854. The study reported that nearly half of spike-specific TCRs target unmutated variant regions. Clonal diversity may have been underestimated in mostly white British donors.

With regard to this clone: Its antigen is currently unknown.

Measured with immunoSEQ multiplex PCR; TCRdb has only the in-frame clones, and not every one. Among about 110,000 clones listed, roughly 87% were seen once. The TCR was taken from an adult in good health. This sample comprised peripheral blood, obtained on day 0 of AZD1222 vaccination. V usage is TRBV18 and J usage is TRBJ1-2; perhaps TRBD1 as D (6 bases). The CDR3 DNA reads TGTGCCAGCTCACCACCCCTAGACAGGCTCTATGGCTACACCTTC. It encodes CASSPPLDRLYGYTF.